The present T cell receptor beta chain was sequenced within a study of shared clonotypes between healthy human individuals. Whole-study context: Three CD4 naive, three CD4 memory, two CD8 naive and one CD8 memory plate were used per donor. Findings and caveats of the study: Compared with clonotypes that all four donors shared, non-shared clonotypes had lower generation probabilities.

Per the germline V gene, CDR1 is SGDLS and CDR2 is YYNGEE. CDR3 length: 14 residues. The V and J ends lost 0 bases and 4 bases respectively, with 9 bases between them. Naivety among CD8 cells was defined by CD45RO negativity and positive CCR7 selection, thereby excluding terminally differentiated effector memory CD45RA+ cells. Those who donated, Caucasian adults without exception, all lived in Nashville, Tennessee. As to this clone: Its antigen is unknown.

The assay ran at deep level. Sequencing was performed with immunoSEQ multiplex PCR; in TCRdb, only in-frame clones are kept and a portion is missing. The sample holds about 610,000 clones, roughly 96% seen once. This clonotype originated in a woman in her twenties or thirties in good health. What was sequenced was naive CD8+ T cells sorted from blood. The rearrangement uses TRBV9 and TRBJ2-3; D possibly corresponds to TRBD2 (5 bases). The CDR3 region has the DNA TGTGCCAGCAGCGTAGACGGGGTTGCAGATACGCAGTATTTT. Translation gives CASSVDGVADTQYF.